This T cell receptor (beta chain) was profiled in a study of blood T cell repertoires in COVID-19. Overall study context: COVID-19 samples, acute and convalescent, were from the United States, Italy and Spain. T cells, B-cell-depleted T cells, or PBMCs provided the cDNA or gDNA that served as material.

Trimming removed 1 base at V and 1 base at J, with 4 bases between. The CDR3 has 13 amino acids. The authors' processing: Amplification from reference gene primers served as the basis for estimated nucleated cell counts. Generated by immunoSEQ multiplex PCR, the TCRdb table keeps only in-frame clones and is missing some. V and J calls and clone size are as listed in that table; D and trimming were resolved from the DNA. The data contain under 85,000 clones, approximately 82% of them singletons. The receptor was isolated from a man older than 75 with active or convalescent COVID-19. The sample taken for sequencing was peripheral blood. The chain recombines TRBV12-3 or TRBV12-4 with TRBJ1-1; D call uncertain. CDR3 DNA sequence: TGTGCCAGCAGTTTAGTCAAGAACACTGAAGCTTTCTTT. Protein: CASSLVKNTEAFF.